This is a list of T cell receptor beta chains from one sample in a study of molecular identifiers for immune sequencing clone quantification. TCRdb itself ran the PCR reads through MiXCR, one entry per CDR3 protein. This table has about half a million distinct CDR3 sequences, 20% to 25% appearing once. Sequencing was performed on naive CD8+ T cells from blood, with Jurkat cell RNA spiked in. These receptors were obtained from a human donor in good health. Some libraries in this study had Jurkat cell RNA spiked in. CDR3s include the opening cysteine and the closing phenylalanine or tryptophan.

v_gene	j_gene	CDR3aa
TRBV28	TRBJ2-5	CASSSWDRQETQYF
TRBV6-2/TRBV6-3	TRBJ2-3	CASITPGVGADADTQYF
TRBV4-1	TRBJ1-1	CASSPGQGASEAFF
TRBV18	TRBJ1-2	CASSQVPGQEANYGYTF
TRBV14	TRBJ2-7	CASSQVGPGYEQYF
TRBV27	TRBJ2-3	CASSLHYSSDTRTDTQYF
TRBV7-9	TRBJ1-6	CASSHSGVRYNSPLHF
TRBV20-1	TRBJ1-1	CSANQGSTEAFF
TRBV5-4	TRBJ2-7	CASSPTGRGSYEQYF
TRBV9	TRBJ2-2	CASSASQTGLGGELFF
TRBV19	TRBJ2-3	CASSISGSSHGEQYF
TRBV13	TRBJ2-7	CASSLRVPRDGSYEQYF
TRBV5-1	TRBJ2-7	CASSHAGLADYEQYF
TRBV5-5	TRBJ2-5	CASSTGQGGETQYF
TRBV28	TRBJ2-3	CASSLPDTTDTQYF
TRBV7-9	TRBJ1-4	CASSTRTATNEKLFF
TRBV7-9	TRBJ2-2	CASSSTRQGRTGELFF
TRBV5-1	TRBJ2-5	CASSLLQGSETQYF
TRBV20-1	TRBJ2-2	CSARDLAKNTGELFF
TRBV7-9	TRBJ1-1	CASSLWTTGETEAFF
TRBV7-9	TRBJ1-1	CASSLVLTEAFF
TRBV20-1	TRBJ1-1	CSARDLARGSAEAFF
TRBV20-1	TRBJ2-7	CSARESHLGGWEQNF
TRBV14	TRBJ2-1	CASSPTGPSDEQFF
TRBV6-2/TRBV6-3	TRBJ1-1	CASSYSWRDEAFF
TRBV21-1	TRBJ1-3	CASRIDHGNTIYF
TRBV4-1	TRBJ2-5	CASSQSDVDKSPEETQYF